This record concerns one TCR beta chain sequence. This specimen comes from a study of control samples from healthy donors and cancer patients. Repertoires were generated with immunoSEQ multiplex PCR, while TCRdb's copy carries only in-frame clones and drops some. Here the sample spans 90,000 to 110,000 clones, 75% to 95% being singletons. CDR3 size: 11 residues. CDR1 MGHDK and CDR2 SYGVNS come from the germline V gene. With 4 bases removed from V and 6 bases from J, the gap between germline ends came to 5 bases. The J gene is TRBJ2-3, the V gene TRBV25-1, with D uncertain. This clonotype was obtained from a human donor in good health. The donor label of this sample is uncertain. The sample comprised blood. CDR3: CASSGGDTQYF. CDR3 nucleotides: TGTGCCAGCAGTGGCGGCGATACGCAGTATTTT.